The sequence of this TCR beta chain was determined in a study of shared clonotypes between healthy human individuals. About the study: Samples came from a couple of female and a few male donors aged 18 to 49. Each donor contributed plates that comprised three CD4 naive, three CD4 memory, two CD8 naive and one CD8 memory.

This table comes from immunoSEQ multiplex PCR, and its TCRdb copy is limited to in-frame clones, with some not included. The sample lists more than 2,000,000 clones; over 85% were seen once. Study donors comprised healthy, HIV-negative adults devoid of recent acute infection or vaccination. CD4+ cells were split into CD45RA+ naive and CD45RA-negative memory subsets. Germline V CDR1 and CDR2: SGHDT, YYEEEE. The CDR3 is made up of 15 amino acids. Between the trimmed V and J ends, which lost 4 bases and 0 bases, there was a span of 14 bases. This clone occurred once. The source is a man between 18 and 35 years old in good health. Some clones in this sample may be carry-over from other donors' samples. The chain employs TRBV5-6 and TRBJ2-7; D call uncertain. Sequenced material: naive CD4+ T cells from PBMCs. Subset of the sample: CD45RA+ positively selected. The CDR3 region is CASSHLAVSSYEQYF. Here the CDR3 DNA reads TGTGCCAGCAGCCACCTTGCGGTGAGCTCCTACGAGCAGTACTTC.